Listed below are T cell receptor beta chains from one sample, sequenced in a study of shared clonotypes between healthy human individuals. Libraries were prepared by immunoSEQ multiplex PCR; TCRdb keeps only in-frame clonotypes and omits some of them. This table has 1.4 million to 1.5 million clones, roughly 96% appearing once. The sample was naive CD4+ T cells sorted from blood. These receptors originate from a man aged 25-45 years in good health. The CDR3 runs from the conserved cysteine through the conserved F or W. A D gene is named only where the DNA matches it firmly. Clone size, where shown, is once, few, many, or a class for clones that have expanded.

cdr3_nt cdr3_aa d_call j_call clone_size v_call
TGTGCCAGCAGCCGGGACGGGGTTCTGGGGAAACTGTTTTTT CASSRDGVLGKLFF - TRBJ1-4 - TRBV9
TGCGCCAGCAGCCAACCGGGACAGAACTATGGCTACACCTTC CASSQPGQNYGYTF TRBD1 TRBJ1-2 - TRBV4-1
TGCGCCAGCAGTGAGGACACGAGCAGACAGCCCCAGCATTTT CASSEDTSRQPQHF - TRBJ1-5 - TRBV10-2
TGTGCCACCAGCAGAGAGGCTAGCCGTTACGAGCAGTACTTC CATSREASRYEQYF - TRBJ2-7 - TRBV15
TGTGCCAGCAGCCTCCGGGACTCGATTTACGAGCAGTACTTC CASSLRDSIYEQYF - TRBJ2-7 - TRBV14
TGCGCCAGCAGCCAAGAGGCCCTAAAGGGCACCGGGGAGCTGTTTTTT CASSQEALKGTGELFF - TRBJ2-2 - TRBV4-1
TGCGCCAGCAGCAAAGGATTAGAGACCCAGTACTTC CASSKGLETQYF - TRBJ2-5 once TRBV5-1
TGTGCCAGCAAAAGGGACAGGGTCCCCGGGGAGCTGTTTTTT CASKRDRVPGELFF TRBD1 TRBJ2-2 - TRBV2
TGTGCCAGCAGCCTCGATGTCACGAAAGAGACCCAGTACTTC CASSLDVTKETQYF - TRBJ2-5 - TRBV5-5
TGTGCCAGCAGCCTGACGGGTCGACCAAATCAGCCCCAGCATTTT CASSLTGRPNQPQHF - TRBJ1-5 - TRBV27
TGTGCCAGCTCACCGACCAGCATTAGCACAGATACGCAGTATTTT CASSPTSISTDTQYF - TRBJ2-3 - TRBV18